This T cell receptor beta chain was observed in a study of a mutant IDH1 vaccine in newly diagnosed glioma. Study-level information: Patients under treatment included about 60% males and 37.5% females and had a mean age of approximately 40 years. Study results and limitations: Patients mounted vaccine-induced immune responses in 90% to 95% of cases. Apparently unrelated to pseudoprogression were changes in the top peripheral T cell clonotypes.

Sequenced by immunoSEQ multiplex PCR; TCRdb stores in-frame clones only, minus some. The sample carries about 35,000 clones, about three quarters recorded once. A single count supports this clone. The antigen is undetermined. The length of the CDR3 is 15 residues. V was trimmed by 0 bases and J by 6 bases, leaving 14 bases between them. Germline V gene sequence: CDR1 MGHRA, CDR2 YSYEKL. Sample time point: baseline, week 1 (first vaccination visit). The treatment denotes: pre-vaccination baseline after standard-of-care therapy. Donors harbored newly found WHO grade 3 or 4 IDH1-mutant, ATRX-lost astrocytomas.

The sequences come from peripheral blood mononuclear cells (PBMCs), collected from a glioma patient treated with radiotherapy, temozolomide or both. The chain employs TRBV4-1 and TRBJ1-1; D gene uncertain. The clonotype originates from a man aged 50-60 years with glioma. Some clones in this sample may be carry-over from other donors' samples. CDR3 amino acids: CASSQDRAGLAEAFF. The CDR3 DNA is TGCGCCAGCAGCCAAGATCGAGCGGGGTTGGCTGAAGCTTTCTTT.